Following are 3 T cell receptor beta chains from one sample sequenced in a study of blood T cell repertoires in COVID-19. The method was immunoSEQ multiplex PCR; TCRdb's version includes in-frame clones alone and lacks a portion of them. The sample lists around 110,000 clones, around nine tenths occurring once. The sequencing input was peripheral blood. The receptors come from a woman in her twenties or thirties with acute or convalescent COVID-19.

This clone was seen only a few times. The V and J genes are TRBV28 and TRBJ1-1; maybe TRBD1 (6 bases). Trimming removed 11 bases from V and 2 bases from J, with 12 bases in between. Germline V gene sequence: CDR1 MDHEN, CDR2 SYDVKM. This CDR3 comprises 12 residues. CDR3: CAAGTLNTEAFF. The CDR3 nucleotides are TGTGCCGCCGGGACACTCAACACTGAAGCTTTCTTT.

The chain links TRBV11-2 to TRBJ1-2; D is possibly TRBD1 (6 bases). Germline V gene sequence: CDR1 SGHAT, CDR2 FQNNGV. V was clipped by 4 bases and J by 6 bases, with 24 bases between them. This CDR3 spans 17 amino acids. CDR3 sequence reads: CASSSVITGKSSNGYTF. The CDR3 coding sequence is TGTGCCAGCAGCTCCGTCATTACAGGGAAATCGTCCAATGGCTACACCTTC.

CDR3 region: CASSPRPAPRDTEAFF. The CDR3 region has the DNA TGTGCCAGCTCACCACGCCCGGCCCCCAGGGACACTGAAGCTTTCTTT. The chain couples TRBV18 to TRBJ1-1; possible D gene TRBD1, 5 bases. From germline, CDR1 is KGHSH and CDR2 LQKENI. The CDR3 loop spans 16 amino acids. V lost 1 base to trimming and J lost 3 bases, with 15 bases between them.